What follows describes a single TCR beta chain. Its specificity is unknown. This sample is drawn from a study of cytomegalovirus exposure and HLA in healthy donors. Turning to the study itself: Roughly 77 million unique TCRs from HLA-typed donors made up an early data release. General observations from the study: When a later analysis was performed, an Asian-associated ancestry cluster reportedly had fewer N-insertions than the approximately 690-donor mean. TCR beta V- and J-gene trimming was later associated with a missense DCLRE1C variant. Cytomegalovirus-associated TCR beta chains were listed, numbering over 150.

PCR primers comprised 60 Vbeta and 13 Jbeta primers. Here immunoSEQ multiplex PCR was the method, and the copy in TCRdb shows in-frame clones only, minus some. Among about 160,000 clones listed, roughly 73% were seen once. CDR1 is LNHDA and CDR2 is SQIVND in the germline V gene (reference sequence). The CDR3 has 14 residues. Trimming took 5 bases from V and 7 from J; bases not matched to a gene: 8. Sequenced input: PBMCs. The chain carries TRBV19 and TRBJ2-1; 7 nucleotides align to TRBD1. The sequence came from a male donor in good health and CMV-seronegative. In DNA form, the CDR3 reads TGTGCCAGTAGTGTAACAGGGGATTCAAATGAGCAGTTCTTC. Protein sequence: CASSVTGDSNEQFF. The entire variable domain, with the rest obtained from reference TRBV19 and TRBJ2-1, is as follows: DGGITQSPKYLFRKEGQNVTLSCEQNLNHDAMYWYRQDPGQGLRLIYYSQIVNDFQKGDIAEGYSVSREKKESFPLTVTSAQKNPTAFYLCASSVTGDSNEQFFGPGTRLTVL.